Listed below are T cell receptor beta chains from one sample, sequenced in a study of radiation and T cells in renal cell carcinoma. TCRdb's copy holds only in-frame clones and misses some; the assay was immunoSEQ multiplex PCR. Of about 130,000 clones in the sample, around nine tenths are singletons; the top ten hold 12%. Sequenced material: blood, taken from a patient whose treatment included radiotherapy and nephrectomy. These receptors originate from a woman aged 45-59 years with renal cell carcinoma. Each CDR3 is given with its conserved first and last residue. The order of the fields is clone size, D gene, V gene, J gene, CDR3 protein, CDR3 DNA. A D gene is named only where the DNA matches it firmly. Clone size, where shown, is once, few, many, or a class for clones that have expanded.

NA	NA	TRBV9	TRBJ1-1	CASSPIDAGRTEAFF	TGTGCCAGCAGCCCCATCGATGCAGGGAGGACTGAAGCTTTCTTT
NA	NA	TRBV7-9	TRBJ2-7	CASSLGIGESEQYF	TGTGCCAGCAGCTTAGGGATAGGAGAATCAGAGCAGTACTTC
NA	NA	TRBV27	TRBJ2-7	CASSFGPPTYEQYF	TGTGCCAGCAGTTTTGGGCCACCTACCTACGAGCAGTACTTC
NA	NA	TRBV5-5	TRBJ1-2	CASSLRMEPGSYGYTF	TGTGCCAGCAGCTTGAGGATGGAACCTGGGAGCTATGGCTACACCTTC
NA	NA	TRBV7-9	TRBJ2-7	CASSLGVNEQYF	TGTGCCAGCAGCTTAGGGGTTAACGAGCAGTACTTC
once	NA	TRBV2	TRBJ1-1	CASSERTLAEAFF	TGTGCCAGCAGTGAAAGGACCCTCGCTGAAGCTTTCTTT
once	NA	TRBV5-1	TRBJ1-2	CASSLAGQSYGYTF	TGCGCCAGCAGCTTGGCCGGACAGTCCTATGGCTACACCTTC
NA	NA	TRBV4-1	TRBJ1-6	CASSQGWLFNSPLHF	TGCGCCAGCAGCCAAGGCTGGCTGTTTAATTCACCCCTCCACTTT
NA	TRBD2	TRBV30	TRBJ2-1	CAWSVLSGGDEQFF	TGTGCCTGGAGTGTACTCAGCGGGGGTGATGAGCAGTTCTTC
NA	TRBD2	TRBV19	TRBJ2-5	CASSTAAGGWETQYF	TGTGCCAGTAGTACCGCAGCGGGGGGCTGGGAGACCCAGTACTTC
NA	TRBD2	TRBV25-1	TRBJ2-1	CASSVVAGGPSYNEQFF	TGTGCCAGCAGTGTGGTAGCGGGGGGCCCTTCCTACAATGAGCAGTTCTTC
NA	TRBD1	TRBV9	TRBJ2-7	CASSKEDRGAFDEQYF	TGTGCCAGCAGCAAAGAGGACAGGGGGGCTTTCGACGAGCAGTACTTC
NA	NA	TRBV7-9	TRBJ1-6	CASSLGGLSSPLHF	TGTGCCAGCAGCTTAGGTGGTCTATCTTCACCCCTCCACTTT
NA	NA	TRBV5-8	TRBJ1-1	CASSLLLNTEAFF	TGTGCCAGCAGCTTGTTATTGAACACTGAAGCTTTCTTT
NA	TRBD2	TRBV5-1	TRBJ2-3	CASGTGTSTADTQYF	TGCGCCAGCGGCACCGGGACTAGTACCGCAGATACGCAGTATTTT
NA	TRBD1	TRBV2	TRBJ2-3	CASRALDRVGDTQYF	TGTGCCAGCAGGGCCCTTGACAGGGTCGGAGATACGCAGTATTTT
NA	NA	TRBV4-1	TRBJ1-2	CASSQDRGTDYGYTF	TGCGCCAGCAGCCAAGATCGTGGGACGGACTATGGCTACACCTTC
NA	TRBD1	TRBV9	TRBJ1-1	CASSVEGQPNTEAFF	TGTGCCAGCAGCGTAGAGGGACAGCCGAACACTGAAGCTTTCTTT
NA	NA	TRBV6-5	TRBJ1-2	CASSYSHLGTNYGYTF	TGTGCCAGCAGTTACTCGCACCTGGGGACAAACTATGGCTACACCTTC
NA	TRBD1	TRBV18	TRBJ1-5	CASSPGQGNQPQHF	TGTGCCAGCTCACCGGGACAGGGAAATCAGCCCCAGCATTTT
few	NA	TRBV18	TRBJ1-5	CASSPQGTNQPQHF	TGTGCCAGCTCACCTCAGGGAACGAATCAGCCCCAGCATTTT
NA	TRBD2	TRBV7-9	TRBJ2-1	CASSLTSVRGGPDEQFF	TGTGCCAGCAGCCTGACTTCGGTGCGGGGGGGCCCCGATGAGCAGTTCTTC
NA	TRBD1	TRBV5-1	TRBJ1-1	CASSAGQGSVDEAFF	TGCGCCAGCAGCGCTGGACAGGGGAGTGTTGATGAAGCTTTCTTT
NA	TRBD1	TRBV7-2	TRBJ1-2	CASSQTGFGYGYTF	TGTGCCAGCAGCCAGACAGGGTTCGGCTATGGCTACACCTTC
NA	NA	TRBV5-1	TRBJ2-1	CASSPGIAYNEQFF	TGCGCCAGCAGCCCAGGAATTGCCTACAATGAGCAGTTCTTC
NA	NA	TRBV7-6	TRBJ1-1	CASSSSAGRTEAFF	TGTGCCAGCAGCTCCAGCGCGGGTCGCACTGAAGCTTTCTTT
NA	NA	TRBV5-1	TRBJ1-2	CASSYTGREDGYTF	TGCGCCAGCAGCTACACTGGCCGGGAGGATGGCTACACCTTC
NA	NA	TRBV5-1	TRBJ1-1	CASSARGMNTEAFF	TGCGCCAGCAGCGCCAGGGGAATGAACACTGAAGCTTTCTTT
NA	NA	TRBV5-1	TRBJ2-7	CASSFSGVTYEQYF	TGCGCCAGCAGCTTCTCGGGAGTCACCTACGAGCAGTACTTC
NA	NA	TRBV6-5	TRBJ2-7	CASRIQGGTYEQYF	TGTGCCAGCAGAATACAGGGGGGGACCTACGAGCAGTACTTC
NA	TRBD2	TRBV19	TRBJ2-3	CASRPGLAGSTDTQYF	TGTGCCAGTAGACCCGGACTAGCGGGGAGCACAGATACGCAGTATTTT
once	NA	TRBV19	TRBJ2-2	CASKRVGPNTGELFF	TGTGCCAGTAAACGGGTCGGACCGAACACCGGGGAGCTGTTTTTT
NA	NA	TRBV6-1	TRBJ2-7	CASSGRDGAYEQYF	TGTGCCAGCAGTGGAAGGGATGGGGCCTACGAGCAGTACTTC
once	NA	TRBV25-1	TRBJ1-5	CASSDSRGGNQPQHF	TGTGCCAGCAGTGACTCCAGAGGGGGCAATCAGCCCCAGCATTTT
NA	TRBD1	TRBV6-4	TRBJ2-2	CASSDSNRGAGELFF	TGTGCCAGCAGTGACTCGAACAGGGGCGCCGGGGAGCTGTTTTTT
NA	NA	TRBV5-1	TRBJ2-2	CASSLFAGTNTGELFF	TGCGCCAGCAGCTTGTTCGCAGGAACGAACACCGGGGAGCTGTTTTTT
NA	NA	TRBV19	TRBJ1-5	CASSISGTPGSQPQHF	TGTGCCAGTAGTATAAGTGGGACCCCTGGGAGTCAGCCCCAGCATTTT
NA	NA	TRBV12-5	TRBJ1-5	CASGPDDMPPSRRPQHF	TGTGCTAGTGGACCCGACGACATGCCCCCCTCTAGGAGGCCCCAGCATTTT
few	NA	TRBV6-1	TRBJ2-5	CASSETYPGTQYF	TGTGCCAGCAGTGAAACCTACCCCGGGACCCAGTACTTC
NA	NA	TRBV9	TRBJ1-2	CASSPRGSNSRYTF	TGTGCCAGCAGCCCAAGGGGGAGTAATAGTCGCTACACCTTC
NA	NA	TRBV7-2	TRBJ2-5	CASSLGSGGETQYF	TGTGCCAGCAGCTTAGGGTCTGGGGGTGAGACCCAGTACTTC
once	NA	TRBV19	TRBJ1-5	CATVKQGLGQPQHF	TGTGCCACCGTAAAACAGGGTTTAGGTCAGCCCCAGCATTTT
NA	NA	TRBV13	TRBJ1-2	CASSLRLQGIRGYTF	TGTGCCAGCAGCTTACGGTTACAGGGAATTAGGGGCTACACCTTC
once	NA	TRBV27	TRBJ2-3	CASSLSHTDTQYF	TGTGCCAGCAGTTTAAGCCACACAGATACGCAGTATTTT
NA	NA	TRBV10-3	TRBJ2-1	CAINSERAYNEQFF	TGTGCCATCAATTCTGAGCGAGCCTACAATGAGCAGTTCTTC
NA	NA	TRBV5-1	TRBJ1-1	CASSSSGGFTEAFF	TGCGCCAGCAGCAGCAGCGGGGGCTTCACTGAAGCTTTCTTT
NA	NA	TRBV5-6	TRBJ2-5	CASSLGETETQYF	TGTGCCAGCAGCTTGGGGGAGACGGAGACCCAGTACTTC
NA	TRBD1	TRBV19	TRBJ1-5	CASRDRTQPQHF	TGTGCCAGTAGGGACAGGACTCAGCCCCAGCATTTT
NA	TRBD1	TRBV5-1	TRBJ2-7	CASSTRQGLRHEQYF	TGCGCCAGCAGCACCCGACAGGGGTTAAGGCACGAGCAGTACTTC
once	NA	TRBV7-6	TRBJ2-6	CASSLFSGANVLTF	TGTGCCAGCAGCTTATTCTCTGGGGCCAACGTCCTGACTTTC
NA	TRBD1	TRBV6-5	TRBJ1-1	CASSYSDRVETFF	TGTGCCAGCAGTTATTCGGACAGGGTTGAGACTTTCTTT
few	NA	TRBV5-8	TRBJ1-6	CASTGTYNSPLHF	TGTGCCAGCACTGGGACTTATAATTCACCCCTCCACTTT
NA	TRBD2	TRBV5-1	TRBJ2-3	CASSRTSGGPSTDTQYF	TGCGCCAGCAGCCGGACTAGCGGGGGACCTAGCACAGATACGCAGTATTTT
NA	NA	TRBV11-3	TRBJ2-5	CASSLRAGQETQYF	TGTGCCAGCAGCTTAAGGGCAGGCCAAGAGACCCAGTACTTC
NA	NA	TRBV19	TRBJ2-5	CASSLNPGTPQETQYF	TGTGCCAGTAGTCTAAACCCCGGGACACCCCAAGAGACCCAGTACTTC